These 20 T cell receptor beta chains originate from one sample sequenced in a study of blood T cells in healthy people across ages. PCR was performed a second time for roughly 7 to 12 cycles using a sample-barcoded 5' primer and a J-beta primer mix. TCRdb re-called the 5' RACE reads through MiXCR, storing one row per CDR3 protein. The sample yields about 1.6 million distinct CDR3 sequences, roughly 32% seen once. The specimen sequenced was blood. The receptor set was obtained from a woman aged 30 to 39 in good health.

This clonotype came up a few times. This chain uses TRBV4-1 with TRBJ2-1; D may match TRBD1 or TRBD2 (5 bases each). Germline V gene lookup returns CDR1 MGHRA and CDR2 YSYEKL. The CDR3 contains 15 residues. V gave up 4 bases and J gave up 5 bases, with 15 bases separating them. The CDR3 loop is CASSPRRDGNNEQFF. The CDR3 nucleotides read TGCGCCAGCAGCCCCCGCCGGGACGGAAACAATGAGCAGTTCTTC.

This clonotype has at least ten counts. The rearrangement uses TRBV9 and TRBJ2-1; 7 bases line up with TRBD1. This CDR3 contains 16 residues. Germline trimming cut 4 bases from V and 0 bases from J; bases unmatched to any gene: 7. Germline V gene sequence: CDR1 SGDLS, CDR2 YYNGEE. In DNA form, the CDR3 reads TGTGCCAGCAGCCAACTGACAGGGAACTCCTACAATGAGCAGTTCTTC. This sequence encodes CASSQLTGNSYNEQFF.

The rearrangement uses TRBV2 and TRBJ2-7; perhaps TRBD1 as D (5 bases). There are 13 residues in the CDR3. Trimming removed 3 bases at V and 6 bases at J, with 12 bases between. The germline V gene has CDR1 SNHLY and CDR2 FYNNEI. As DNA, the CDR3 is TGTGCCAGCAGTGATATCCAGGGCCGCGAGCAGTACTTC. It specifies CASSDIQGREQYF.

The CDR3 nucleotides are TGCGCCAGCAGCTTGGACAGGGAACAGACCCAGTACTTC. Amino acid sequence: CASSLDREQTQYF. The chain couples TRBV5-1 to TRBJ2-7; D possibly corresponds to TRBD1 (6 bases). The end of the DNA is better explained by TRBJ2-5, so the J call may be wrong. Germline CDR1 reads SGHRS; CDR2 reads YFSETQ. The CDR3 runs to 13 residues.

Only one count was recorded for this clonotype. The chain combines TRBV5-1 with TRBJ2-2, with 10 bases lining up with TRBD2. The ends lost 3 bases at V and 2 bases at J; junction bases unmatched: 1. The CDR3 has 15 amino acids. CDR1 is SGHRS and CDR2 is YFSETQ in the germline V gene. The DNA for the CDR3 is TGCGCCAGCAGCTGGACTAGCGGAAACACCGGGGAGCTGTTTTTT. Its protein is CASSWTSGNTGELFF.

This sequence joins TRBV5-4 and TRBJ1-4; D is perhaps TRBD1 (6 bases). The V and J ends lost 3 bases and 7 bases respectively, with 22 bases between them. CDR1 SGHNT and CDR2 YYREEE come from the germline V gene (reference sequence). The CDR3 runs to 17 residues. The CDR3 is CASSSTKDSDQSEKLFF. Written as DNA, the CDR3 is TGTGCCAGCAGCTCAACAAAGGACAGCGATCAGAGTGAAAAACTGTTTTTT.

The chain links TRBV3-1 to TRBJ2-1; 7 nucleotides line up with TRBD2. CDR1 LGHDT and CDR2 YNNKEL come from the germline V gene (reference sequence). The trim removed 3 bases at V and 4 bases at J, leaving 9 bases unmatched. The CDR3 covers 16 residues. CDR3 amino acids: CASSQPGLKTYNEQFF. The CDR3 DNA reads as TGTGCCAGCAGCCAGCCGGGACTAAAGACTTACAATGAGCAGTTCTTC.

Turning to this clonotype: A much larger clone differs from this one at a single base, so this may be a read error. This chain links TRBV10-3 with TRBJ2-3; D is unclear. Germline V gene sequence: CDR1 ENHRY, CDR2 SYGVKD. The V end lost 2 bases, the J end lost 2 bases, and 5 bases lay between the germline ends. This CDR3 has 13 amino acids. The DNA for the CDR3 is TGTGCCATCAGTGAGGACATCACAGATACGCAGTATTTT. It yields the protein CAISEDITDTQYF.

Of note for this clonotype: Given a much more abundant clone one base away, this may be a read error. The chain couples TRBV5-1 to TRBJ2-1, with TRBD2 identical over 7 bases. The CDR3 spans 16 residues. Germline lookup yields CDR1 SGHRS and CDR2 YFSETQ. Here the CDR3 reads CTSSSTGGGTYNEQFF. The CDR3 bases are TGCACCAGCAGCTCCACGGGCGGGGGAACCTACAATGAGCAGTTCTTC.

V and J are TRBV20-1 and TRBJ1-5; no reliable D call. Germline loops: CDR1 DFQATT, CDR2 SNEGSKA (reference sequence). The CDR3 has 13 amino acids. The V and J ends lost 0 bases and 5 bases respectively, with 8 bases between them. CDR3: CSARDQTYQPQHF. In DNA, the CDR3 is TGCAGTGCTAGAGATCAGACGTATCAGCCCCAGCATTTT.

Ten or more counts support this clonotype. The CDR3 reads CATSRDRTTLTYNEQFF. The CDR3 nucleotides read TGTGCCACCAGCAGAGATCGGACTACCCTGACCTACAATGAGCAGTTCTTC. The J gene is TRBJ2-1, the V gene TRBV15; D possibly corresponds to TRBD2 (6 bases). CDR1 is LNHNV and CDR2 is YYDKDF in the germline V gene (reference sequence). The CDR3 consists of 17 residues. V was shortened by 0 bases and J by 2 bases, with 14 bases between the two germline ends.

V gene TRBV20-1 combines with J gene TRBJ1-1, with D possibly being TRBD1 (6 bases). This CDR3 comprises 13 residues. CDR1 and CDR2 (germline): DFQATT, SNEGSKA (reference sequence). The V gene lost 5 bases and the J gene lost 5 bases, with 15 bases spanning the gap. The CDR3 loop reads CSAPLQGLTEAFF. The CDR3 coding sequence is TGCAGTGCTCCCCTCCAGGGGCTGACTGAAGCTTTCTTT.

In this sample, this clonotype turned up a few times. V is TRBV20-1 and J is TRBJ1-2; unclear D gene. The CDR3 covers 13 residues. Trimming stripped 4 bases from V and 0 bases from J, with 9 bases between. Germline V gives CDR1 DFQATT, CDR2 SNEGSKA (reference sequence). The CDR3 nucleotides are TGCAGTGCTAAGGCCCATCCTAACTATGGCTACACCTTC. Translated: CSAKAHPNYGYTF.

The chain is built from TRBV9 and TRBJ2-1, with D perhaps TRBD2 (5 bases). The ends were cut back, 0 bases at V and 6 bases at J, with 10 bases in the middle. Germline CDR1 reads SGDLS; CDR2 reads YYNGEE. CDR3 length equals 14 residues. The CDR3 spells CASSVGPGGNEQFF. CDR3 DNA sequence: TGTGCCAGCAGCGTAGGTCCTGGAGGCAATGAGCAGTTCTTC.

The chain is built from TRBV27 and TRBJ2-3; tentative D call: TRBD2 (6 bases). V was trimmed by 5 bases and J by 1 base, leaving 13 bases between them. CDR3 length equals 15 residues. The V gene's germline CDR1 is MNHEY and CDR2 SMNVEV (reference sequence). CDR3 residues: CASSGTGGGTDTQYF. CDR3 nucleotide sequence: TGTGCCAGCAGTGGAACAGGCGGGGGCACAGATACGCAGTATTTT.

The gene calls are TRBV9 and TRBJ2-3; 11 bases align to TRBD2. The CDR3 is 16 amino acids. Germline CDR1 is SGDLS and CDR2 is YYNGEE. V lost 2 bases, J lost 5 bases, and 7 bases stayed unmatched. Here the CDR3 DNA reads TGTGCCAGCAGCGTTGCCGGGACTAGCGGATTAGATACGCAGTATTTT. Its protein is CASSVAGTSGLDTQYF.

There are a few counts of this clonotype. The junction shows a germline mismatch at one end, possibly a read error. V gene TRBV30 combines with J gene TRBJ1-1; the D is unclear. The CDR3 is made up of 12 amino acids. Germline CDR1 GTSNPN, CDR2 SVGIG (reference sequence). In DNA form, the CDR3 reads TGTGCCTGGAGGCCAGATGACACTGAGGCTTTCTTT. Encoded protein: CAWRPDDTEAFF.

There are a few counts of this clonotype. DNA for the CDR3: TGTGCCAGCAGTTCAGCGGGCCGGGGAGAGACCCAGTACTTC. It encodes CASSSAGRGETQYF. This rearrangement joins TRBV12-3 or TRBV12-4 to TRBJ2-5, with a tentative D call TRBD2 (6 bases). V lost 4 bases, J lost 4 bases, and 13 bases lay in between. CDR3 length: 14 amino acids.

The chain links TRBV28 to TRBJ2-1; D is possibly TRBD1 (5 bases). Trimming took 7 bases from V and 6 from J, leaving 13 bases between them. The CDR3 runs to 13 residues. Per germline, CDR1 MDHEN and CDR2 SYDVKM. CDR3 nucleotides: TGTGCCAGCAACCTTGACAGAAGCAATGAGCAGTTCTTC. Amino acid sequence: CASNLDRSNEQFF. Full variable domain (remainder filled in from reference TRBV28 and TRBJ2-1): DVKVTQSSRYLVKRTGEKVFLECVQDMDHENMFWYRQDPGLGLRLIYFSYDVKMKEKGDIPEGYSVSREKKERFSLILESASTNQTSMYLCASNLDRSNEQFFGPGTRLTVL.

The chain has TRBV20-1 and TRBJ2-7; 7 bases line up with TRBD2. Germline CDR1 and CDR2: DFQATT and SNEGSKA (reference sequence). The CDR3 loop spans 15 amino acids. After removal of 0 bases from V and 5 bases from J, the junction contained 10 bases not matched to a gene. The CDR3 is CSARDGREERNEQYF. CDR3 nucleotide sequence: TGCAGTGCTAGAGATGGGAGGGAGGAGCGCAACGAGCAGTACTTC.